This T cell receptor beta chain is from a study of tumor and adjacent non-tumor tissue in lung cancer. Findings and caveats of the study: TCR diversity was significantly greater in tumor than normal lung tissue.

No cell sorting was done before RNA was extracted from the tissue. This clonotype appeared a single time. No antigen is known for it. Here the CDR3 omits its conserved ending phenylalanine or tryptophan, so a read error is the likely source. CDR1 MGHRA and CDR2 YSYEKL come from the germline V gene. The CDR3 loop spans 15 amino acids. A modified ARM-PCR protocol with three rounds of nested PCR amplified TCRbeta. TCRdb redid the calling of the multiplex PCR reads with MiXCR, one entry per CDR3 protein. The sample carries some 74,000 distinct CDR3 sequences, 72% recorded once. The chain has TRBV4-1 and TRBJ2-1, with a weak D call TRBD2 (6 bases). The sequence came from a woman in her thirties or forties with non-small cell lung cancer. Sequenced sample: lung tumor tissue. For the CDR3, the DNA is TGCGCCAGCAGGATGGGGCGGGGAACCTACAATGGGCAGTTCCTC. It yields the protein CASRMGRGTYNGQFL.